These T cell receptor beta chains were read from a single sample in a study of blood T cell repertoires in COVID-19. Data came from immunoSEQ multiplex PCR; TCRdb stores just in-frame clones and leaves some out. The sample contains 250,000 to 350,000 clones, roughly nine tenths of which appear only once. Sample: peripheral blood. The receptors originated from a woman aged 25-40 years with COVID-19, enrolled during active disease. CDR3s include the opening cysteine and the closing phenylalanine or tryptophan. A D gene is named only where the DNA matches it firmly. For some rows the clone size is stated as once, few or many, or as a class when expanded; others skip it.

d_gene	v_gene	j_gene	abundance	CDR3aa	CDR3nt
.	TRBV12-3/TRBV12-4	TRBJ1-6	.	CASSFNYNSPLHF	TGTGCCAGCAGTTTCAATTATAATTCACCCCTCCACTTT
.	TRBV7-8	TRBJ2-1	.	CASSLSGSYNEQFF	TGTGCCAGCAGCTTAAGCGGTTCCTACAATGAGCAGTTCTTC
.	TRBV5-4	TRBJ1-2	.	CAYNEGNGYTF	TGTGCCTATAACGAGGGCAATGGCTACACCTTC
TRBD1	TRBV7-9	TRBJ1-2	.	CASSFPGQGTNYGYTF	TGTGCCAGCAGCTTCCCGGGACAGGGTACGAACTATGGCTACACCTTC
TRBD1	TRBV12-3/TRBV12-4	TRBJ1-2	.	CASRGTGTYDTF	TGTGCCAGCAGGGGGACAGGGACTTACGACACCTTC
TRBD1	TRBV15	TRBJ2-6	once	CATSGRGQIPSGANVLTF	TGTGCCACCAGCGGTCGGGGACAGATCCCCTCTGGGGCCAACGTCCTGACTTTC
.	TRBV2	TRBJ1-1	.	CASTGEAGLVGNTEAFF	TGTGCCAGCACTGGGGAGGCAGGGTTAGTTGGGAACACTGAAGCTTTCTTT
.	TRBV6-1	TRBJ1-5	.	CASSEEGYRSSQPQHF	TGTGCCAGCAGTGAAGAGGGGTATAGATCATCTCAGCCCCAGCATTTT
.	TRBV21-1	TRBJ1-3	.	CASSTDRGRRGNTIYF	TGTGCCAGCAGCACCGACAGGGGGCGCAGAGGAAACACCATATATTTT
TRBD1	TRBV10-3	TRBJ1-2	.	CAIRIGQGDYGYTF	TGTGCCATCAGGATCGGACAGGGTGACTATGGCTACACCTTC
TRBD1	TRBV28	TRBJ1-5	.	CASKGGQGYGQPQHF	TGTGCCAGCAAAGGGGGACAGGGGTATGGTCAGCCCCAGCATTTT
TRBD1	TRBV29-1	TRBJ1-1	.	CSAGDRGPDTEAFF	TGCAGCGCCGGGGACAGGGGGCCAGACACTGAAGCTTTCTTT
TRBD1	TRBV3-1/TRBV3-2	TRBJ1-2	.	CASSLSGTGDNYGYTF	TGTGCCAGCAGCCTGAGCGGGACAGGAGATAACTATGGCTACACCTTC
.	TRBV6-5	TRBJ1-5	many	CASRPGKGQPQHF	TGTGCCAGCAGGCCAGGGAAGGGTCAGCCCCAGCATTTT
.	TRBV10-3	TRBJ2-3	.	CAINQRGKTDTQYF	TGTGCCATCAACCAGAGAGGAAAAACAGATACGCAGTATTTT
TRBD1	TRBV5-1	TRBJ1-3	.	CASSLAGDRGKGTIYF	TGCGCCAGCAGCTTGGCGGGGGACAGGGGCAAAGGCACCATATATTTT
TRBD1	TRBV5-6	TRBJ1-6	.	CASSPGQANSPLHF	TGTGCCAGCAGCCCGGGACAGGCCAATTCACCCCTCCACTTT
TRBD1	TRBV24-1	TRBJ2-7	.	CATSDPGTGDEQYF	TGTGCCACCAGTGATCCTGGGACAGGGGACGAGCAGTACTTC
.	TRBV20-1	TRBJ2-3	.	CSASVPSRTQYF	TGCAGTGCTAGTGTCCCTAGCCGGACGCAGTATTTT
.	TRBV19	TRBJ1-3	.	CASSVTAISGNTIYF	TGTGCCAGTAGTGTGACAGCTATCTCTGGAAACACCATATATTTT
TRBD1	TRBV18	TRBJ1-4	.	CASSQQGTNEKLFF	TGTGCCAGCTCACAACAGGGGACTAATGAAAAACTGTTTTTT
TRBD1	TRBV10-3	TRBJ2-1	.	CAIRAGQGANEQFF	TGTGCCATCAGGGCGGGACAGGGGGCCAATGAGCAGTTCTTC
.	TRBV7-2	TRBJ1-5	.	CASSLERSARNQPQHF	TGTGCCAGCAGCTTAGAGCGCTCGGCCCGCAATCAGCCCCAGCATTTT
.	TRBV20-1	TRBJ2-2	.	CSASPRAGYPGTGELFF	TGCAGTGCTAGTCCGCGGGCGGGGTACCCGGGGACCGGGGAGCTGTTTTTT
.	TRBV3-1/TRBV3-2	TRBJ1-1	.	CASSHRQSQNTEAFF	TGTGCCAGCAGCCACAGACAGAGCCAGAACACTGAAGCTTTCTTT